A selection of T cell receptor beta chains follows, all from one sample in a study of Ad26.COV2.S vaccination and SARS-CoV-2 variants. Assay used: immunoSEQ multiplex PCR; TCRdb lists only in-frame clones, some missing. This sample has about 500,000 clones; 80% to 90% occur once, and the top ten carry approximately 1.7%. This sample comprised peripheral blood, obtained in a trial of Ad26.COV2.S vaccine versus placebo. Every receptor here comes from a person between 18 and 60 years old who received the Ad26.COV2.S COVID-19 vaccine or a placebo. Both conserved end residues are part of each CDR3.

v_gene: TRBV7-2
j_gene: TRBJ2-2
CDR3aa: CASSRSGGPNTGELFF

v_gene: TRBV27
j_gene: TRBJ2-1
CDR3aa: CASSPPGYSYNEQFF

v_gene: TRBV24-1
j_gene: TRBJ2-2
CDR3aa: CATSDAPTGRAGELFF

v_gene: TRBV2
j_gene: TRBJ1-2
CDR3aa: CASSDGVRANYGYTF

v_gene: TRBV6-5
j_gene: TRBJ1-5
CDR3aa: CASTPAVYSNQPQHF

v_gene: TRBV2
j_gene: TRBJ2-2
CDR3aa: CASRPAGGSHRGELFF

v_gene: TRBV2
j_gene: TRBJ2-1
CDR3aa: CANHRDYNEQFF

v_gene: TRBV27
j_gene: TRBJ2-1
CDR3aa: CASSTQRGGSYNEQFF

v_gene: TRBV29-1
j_gene: TRBJ2-3
CDR3aa: CSVDIRTRSTDTQYF

v_gene: TRBV9
j_gene: TRBJ2-7
CDR3aa: CASSVASGTGATEQYF

v_gene: TRBV6-1
j_gene: TRBJ1-2
CDR3aa: CASSEGQGVAGYTF

v_gene: TRBV15
j_gene: TRBJ1-2
CDR3aa: CATSLGGGYGYTF

v_gene: TRBV5-5
j_gene: TRBJ2-2
CDR3aa: CASSLKDRAGTGELFF

v_gene: TRBV9
j_gene: TRBJ2-1
CDR3aa: CASSASGLAGYNEQFF

v_gene: TRBV2
j_gene: TRBJ2-1
CDR3aa: CASRDREYNEQFF

v_gene: TRBV14
j_gene: TRBJ1-1
CDR3aa: CASSQTGGQNTEAFF

v_gene: TRBV30
j_gene: TRBJ2-5
CDR3aa: CAWSSGPQGGAQYF

v_gene: TRBV6-6
j_gene: TRBJ1-1
CDR3aa: CATADRENTEAFF

v_gene: TRBV30
j_gene: TRBJ2-3
CDR3aa: CAWNLGGATDTQYF

v_gene: TRBV7-6
j_gene: TRBJ1-1
CDR3aa: CASSFDGVNTEAFF

v_gene: TRBV23-1
j_gene: TRBJ1-2
CDR3aa: CASSHSTRDSLLNYGYTF

v_gene: TRBV25-1
j_gene: TRBJ1-1
CDR3aa: CASSDGPPGTTEAFF

v_gene: TRBV15
j_gene: TRBJ2-7
CDR3aa: CATSRDLSGSSEQYF

v_gene: TRBV6-5
j_gene: TRBJ1-2
CDR3aa: CASSYWGQGRGYTF

v_gene: TRBV7-3
j_gene: TRBJ2-1
CDR3aa: CASSPGTSGTYNEQFF

v_gene: TRBV18
j_gene: TRBJ2-1
CDR3aa: CASSPGLAGLDEQFF

v_gene: TRBV11-1
j_gene: TRBJ2-1
CDR3aa: CASSPRFDSPGEQFF

v_gene: TRBV18
j_gene: TRBJ1-1
CDR3aa: CASSSNTQHTEAFF

v_gene: TRBV18
j_gene: TRBJ2-7
CDR3aa: CASSLGQGLLEQYF

v_gene: TRBV29-1
j_gene: TRBJ2-1
CDR3aa: CSVEKGGTGNYEQFF

v_gene: TRBV7-9
j_gene: TRBJ2-1
CDR3aa: CASSLQTRGGLSYNEQFF

v_gene: TRBV7-2
j_gene: TRBJ2-2
CDR3aa: CASSPGPLTGELFF

v_gene: TRBV9
j_gene: TRBJ1-1
CDR3aa: CASSPRTGGYTEAFF

v_gene: TRBV4-3
j_gene: TRBJ1-2
CDR3aa: CASSPTGRAGDGYTF

v_gene: TRBV19
j_gene: TRBJ1-3
CDR3aa: CASTRSGATISGNTIYF

v_gene: TRBV5-4
j_gene: TRBJ2-4
CDR3aa: CASSGTSGGKNIQYF

v_gene: TRBV6-6
j_gene: TRBJ1-1
CDR3aa: CASSYRDRMGLREAFF

v_gene: TRBV10-2
j_gene: TRBJ2-5
CDR3aa: CASSEFWDTSLRGTQYF

v_gene: TRBV29-1
j_gene: TRBJ1-1
CDR3aa: CSVVPLQNTEAFF

v_gene: TRBV3-1/TRBV3-2
j_gene: TRBJ1-2
CDR3aa: CASSPGYGYTF

v_gene: TRBV3-1/TRBV3-2
j_gene: TRBJ1-2
CDR3aa: CASSHGTGINYGYTF

v_gene: TRBV19
j_gene: TRBJ1-1
CDR3aa: CASRYLGNTEAFF

v_gene: TRBV4-3
j_gene: TRBJ2-3
CDR3aa: CASSQPPTDTQYF

v_gene: TRBV6-1
j_gene: TRBJ2-2
CDR3aa: CASSGASGRILGAGELFF